The 24 T cell receptor beta chains listed next were all sequenced from one sample in a study of regulatory T cells in long-lasting Graves disease. Libraries of TCR beta came from iRepertoire HTBI primers plus Arm-PCR of CDR3 regions. TCRdb passed the multiplex PCR reads through MiXCR, listing each CDR3 protein once. The sample has a few hundred thousand distinct CDR3 sequences, under 25% seen once; the top ten hold 6.5% to 9%. As to time point: persistent/refractory GD, antithyroid drugs over 5 years with positive TRAb. Following extraction of RNA from PBMCs, that RNA was used to make the TCR library. Sample: peripheral blood mononuclear cells (PBMCs), taken when the disease was refractory, from a patient treated with antithyroid drugs. Receptors were obtained from a female donor with Graves disease.

In this sample, this clonotype turned up many times. V and J are TRBV3-1 and TRBJ1-5; 9 nucleotides agree with TRBD1. The CDR3 is made up of 15 amino acids. J lost 4 bases, V lost 5 bases, and 6 bases had no gene match. Germline-derived CDR1 and CDR2 are LGHDT and YNNKEL (reference sequence). CDR3 residues: CASSSGTGNNQPQHF. The CDR3 coding sequence is TGTGCCAGCAGCTCCGGGACAGGGAATAATCAGCCCCAGCATTTT.

In its sample, this clonotype was seen many times. This sequence joins TRBV2 and TRBJ2-7, with TRBD2 identical over 8 bases. The J segment lost 4 bases and the V segment lost 6 bases, leaving 5 bases of the junction unmatched. Per germline, CDR1 SNHLY and CDR2 FYNNEI. The CDR3 is 13 amino acids. The CDR3 coding sequence is TGTGCCAGCAGGGCGGGACTAGGATACGAGCAGTACTTC. Its translation is CASRAGLGYEQYF.

Many counts were recorded for this clonotype. This chain joins TRBV3-1 and TRBJ2-5; 8 positions match TRBD1. The germline gives CDR1 LGHDT, CDR2 YNNKEL (reference sequence). The CDR3 has 15 amino acids. V lost 4 bases and J lost 2; bases outside the gene matches: 6. Written as DNA, the CDR3 is TGTGCCAGCAGCCCTTCCGACAGGGGACAAGAGACCCAGTACTTC. Translation: CASSPSDRGQETQYF.

The CDR3, as DNA: TGTGCCGTTCAGACAGGCGGCCATAGCAATCAGCCCCAGCATTTT. Its translation is CAVQTGGHSNQPQHF. The chain is built from TRBV6-1 and TRBJ1-5; D perhaps matches TRBD1 (6 bases). The ends were cut back, 11 bases at V and 0 bases at J, with 17 bases in the middle. The CDR3 consists of 15 residues. Looked up from germline, CDR1 is MNHNS and CDR2 is SASEGT.

The genes are TRBV29-1 and TRBJ1-2; D is unclear. The germline CDR1 and CDR2 sequences are SQVTM and ANQGSEA. Trimming took 4 bases from V and 5 from J, leaving 11 bases between them. The CDR3 consists of 12 residues. CDR3 region: CSVGASSYGYTF. The CDR3 DNA reads TGCAGCGTTGGAGCCAGTTCTTATGGCTACACCTTC.

This clonotype was counted a few times. It may be a read error: a sequence one base away is much more abundant. The V gene is TRBV28, the J gene TRBJ1-4; D remains unclear. Germline CDR1 MDHEN, CDR2 SYDVKM. The CDR3 sequence is 20 residues long. The CDR3 spells CASSSWPRAALATTNEKLVF. CDR3 DNA: TGTGCCAGCAGTTCCTGGCCCCGTGCAGCTCTTGCTACAACTAATGAAAAACTGGTTTTT.

The chain recombines TRBV4-1 with TRBJ2-5, with D perhaps given as TRBD1 or TRBD2 (6 bases each). The CDR3 has 17 residues. Trimming shortened V by 3 bases and J by 1 base, and 18 bases separated the two germline ends. Germline CDR1 reads MGHRA; CDR2 reads YSYEKL. DNA of the CDR3: TGCGCCAGCAGCCACCGATCCGGGGGCTCGGGCCAAGAGACCCAGTACTTC. Amino acid sequence: CASSHRSGGSGQETQYF.

V and J are TRBV19 and TRBJ1-1; weak D call: TRBD1 (6 bases). The CDR3 runs to 15 residues. With 2 bases removed from V and 4 bases from J, the gap between germline ends came to 14 bases. CDR1 and CDR2 (germline): LNHDA, SQIVND (reference sequence). DNA of the CDR3: TGTGCCAGTAGTATAATGGCCGAAGGGGGCACTGAAGCTTTCTTT. Translation: CASSIMAEGGTEAFF.

Details on this clonotype: A much more abundant neighbour one base away suggests this may be a read error. The J gene is TRBJ1-6, the V gene TRBV15; D is unresolved. Trimming cost V 2 bases and J 7 bases, with 9 bases left between them. Per the germline V gene, CDR1 is LNHNV and CDR2 is YYDKDF (reference sequence). CDR3 size: 14 residues. CDR3 in amino acids: CATSRIGSNSPLHF. As DNA, the CDR3 is TGTGCCACCAGCAGAATAGGGTCCAATTCACCCCTCCACTTT.

The gene calls are TRBV28 and TRBJ2-1; D might be TRBD1 (6 bases). This CDR3 has 11 amino acids. Deletions cut 10 bases from V and 9 bases from J, with 13 bases between. Germline CDR1 MDHEN, CDR2 SYDVKM. The CDR3 sequence: CAIGTQPEQFF. The CDR3 region has the DNA TGTGCCATCGGGACACAACCTGAGCAGTTCTTC.

The CDR3 loop reads CASSLFSRDTSYEQYF. Written as DNA, the CDR3 is TGCGCCAGCAGCTTGTTCTCTCGGGACACTTCCTACGAGCAGTACTTC. This rearrangement joins TRBV5-1 to TRBJ2-7, with TRBD1 as a possible D gene (6 bases). CDR1 is SGHRS, CDR2 YFSETQ, per germline. V lost 1 base and J 1 base, leaving 15 bases between the germline ends. The CDR3 extends over 16 amino acids.

This chain uses TRBV28 with TRBJ2-7, with a weak D call TRBD2 (6 bases). The CDR3 has 14 residues. The germline gives CDR1 MDHEN, CDR2 SYDVKM. Trimming pared 3 bases from V and 4 bases from J, leaving 13 bases between. The CDR3 sequence is CASSFATRRYEQYF. CDR3 nucleotide sequence: TGTGCCAGCAGTTTCGCGACTAGGCGTTACGAGCAGTACTTC.

This clonotype was seen many times. The V and J genes are TRBV6-1 and TRBJ1-1, with D uncertain. Germline loops: CDR1 MNHNS, CDR2 SASEGT. Trimming removed 1 base at V and 2 bases at J, with 11 bases between. The CDR3 loop spans 15 amino acids. In DNA form, the CDR3 reads TGTGCCAGCAGTGAAGTTAACAGACCAAACACTGAAGCTTTCTTT. Its protein is CASSEVNRPNTEAFF.

This clonotype was seen many times. The V gene is TRBV12-3 or TRBV12-4, the J gene TRBJ1-2; D is undetermined. The ends were cut back, 1 base at V and 6 bases at J, with 12 bases in the middle. This CDR3 is 14 amino acids long. The CDR3 reads CASSLEPGTNGYTF. The CDR3 DNA is TGTGCCAGCAGTTTAGAACCCGGCACCAATGGCTACACCTTC.

There are a few counts of this clonotype. The chain is built from TRBV28 and TRBJ1-1, with D tentatively TRBD1 (6 bases). The CDR3 loop spans 15 amino acids. Germline-derived CDR1 and CDR2 are MDHEN and SYDVKM. Trimming stripped 5 bases from V and 10 bases from J, with 23 bases between. The CDR3 DNA reads as TGTGCCAGCAGTACCCCCCCAGGGGAACCCGAGCGAGCTTTCTTT. Protein: CASSTPPGEPERAFF.

This clonotype has ten or more counts. The CDR3 nucleotides read TGTGCCAGCAGTGAATCTTCTGGGCGCCCTGTTGACGCTTTCTTT. As protein: CASSESSGRPVDAFF. This chain uses TRBV6-1 with TRBJ1-1, with D uncertain. From germline, CDR1 is MNHNS and CDR2 SASEGT. The germline V and J ends were trimmed by 2 bases and 11 bases, with 21 bases remaining between them. The CDR3 consists of 15 residues.

V usage is TRBV3-1 and J usage is TRBJ2-5; D unresolved. Germline loops: CDR1 LGHDT, CDR2 YNNKEL (reference sequence). There are 15 residues in the CDR3. The ends were cut back, 3 bases at V and 0 bases at J, with 11 bases in the middle. CDR3 sequence reads: CASSQFRSYQETQYF. The CDR3 DNA follows: TGTGCCAGCAGCCAGTTCAGATCGTACCAAGAGACCCAGTACTTC.

This clonotype was detected many times. The chain is built from TRBV7-2 and TRBJ2-5; 12 bases align to TRBD1. V lost 1 base, J lost 9 bases, and 12 bases stayed unmatched. CDR1 and CDR2 (germline): SGHTA, FQGNSA. CDR3 length: 17 residues. DNA for the CDR3: TGTGCCAGCAGCTTAGAGGGGACAGGGGGCTCTCCTTTTCCCCAGTACTTC. This codes for CASSLEGTGGSPFPQYF.

The chain joins TRBV7-2 to TRBJ2-1, with TRBD2 as a possible D gene (6 bases). Germline V lookup: CDR1 SGHTA, CDR2 FQGNSA. The CDR3 consists of 15 residues. V was clipped by 6 bases and J by 3 bases, with 15 bases between them. CDR3 amino acids: CASRRGLGNYNEQFF. Here the CDR3 DNA reads TGTGCCAGCAGACGGGGACTCGGAAACTACAATGAGCAGTTCTTC.

There are a few counts of this clonotype. The chain joins TRBV9 to TRBJ2-7; no clear D. Germline CDR1 is SGDLS and CDR2 is YYNGEE. CDR3 length: 14 amino acids. V lost 3 bases and J 2 bases, leaving 12 bases between the germline ends. Here the CDR3 reads CASSGPNGTYEQYF. The CDR3 coding sequence is TGTGCCAGCAGCGGGCCCAATGGGACCTACGAGCAGTACTTC. The whole variable domain, filled in from reference TRBV9 and TRBJ2-7, reads DSGVTQTPKHLITATGQRVTLRCSPRSGDLSVYWYQQSLDQGLQFLIQYYNGEERAKGNILERFSAQQFPDLHSELNLSSLELGDSALYFCASSGPNGTYEQYFGPGTRLTVT.

This rearrangement joins TRBV30 to TRBJ1-3; D remains ambiguous. This CDR3 spans 14 amino acids. CDR1 GTSNPN and CDR2 SVGIG come from the germline V gene (reference sequence). Trimming left V 4 bases short and J 0 bases short, with 10 bases between. CDR3 coding DNA: TGTGCCTGGATCCCCTCCTACTCTGGAAACACCATATATTTT. This gives the protein CAWIPSYSGNTIYF. The full variable domain, with the rest looked up from reference TRBV30 and TRBJ1-3, is SQTIHQWPATLVQPVGSPLSLECTVEGTSNPNLYWYRQAAGRGLQLLFYSVGIGQISSEVPQNLSASRPQDRQFILSSKKLLLSDSGFYLCAWIPSYSGNTIYFGEGSWLTVV.

V gene TRBV12-3 or TRBV12-4 combines with J gene TRBJ1-3, with a tentative D call TRBD1 (6 bases). Trimming stripped 3 bases from V and 2 bases from J, with 11 bases between. This CDR3 spans 15 amino acids. The DNA for the CDR3 is TGTGCCAGCAGTTTGGGACATATTGCTGGAAACACCATATATTTT. Translating it yields CASSLGHIAGNTIYF.

Many counts were recorded for this clonotype. This rearrangement joins TRBV11-2 to TRBJ2-5, with D possibly matching TRBD1 (6 bases). Germline V CDR1 and CDR2: SGHAT, FQNNGV. CDR3 size: 15 residues. V was pared by 3 bases and J by 2 bases, with 13 bases between. The CDR3 DNA reads as TGTGCCAGCAGCTTTCCCCTGGACAGTCAAGAGACCCAGTACTTC. Translation gives CASSFPLDSQETQYF.

V usage is TRBV28 and J usage is TRBJ2-3, with D maybe TRBD2 (5 bases). The CDR3 sequence is 15 residues long. V lost 2 bases to trimming and J lost 1 base, with 10 bases between them. CDR1 is MDHEN, CDR2 SYDVKM, per germline. The CDR3 DNA sequence: TGTGCCAGCAGTTTAACGGGGAGACGCACAGATACGCAGTATTTT. This encodes CASSLTGRRTDTQYF.